Below, one T cell receptor (beta chain) is given with its context. Its antigen is unidentified. The junction differs from germline at one of its ends, possibly a read error. The source of the sample is a study of tumor and adjacent non-tumor tissue in lung cancer. At the level of the study: Each sample yielded some 4 million productive TCRbeta reads on average.

This sample's RNA came from whole unsorted tissue. Newly diagnosed lung cancer patients had thoracic surgery in China, August–late 2014, without prior chemotherapy. TCRbeta libraries were built with three rounds of nested PCR, modified from ARM-PCR. TCRdb fed the multiplex PCR reads into MiXCR, producing one record per CDR3 protein. The sample consists of approximately 120,000 distinct CDR3 sequences, around 75% of them appearing once. Germline V gene sequence: CDR1 MNHEY, CDR2 SVGEGT. This CDR3 has 15 amino acids. Study-level results: Shorter survival was associated with higher TCR diversity in tumors.

Material: lung tumor tissue. The clonotype comes from a woman aged 55-69 years with non-small cell lung cancer. The genes are TRBV6-2 or TRBV6-3 and TRBJ1-4; the D is unclear. The CDR3 loop is CVSSGADATNEKLFF. In nucleotides, the CDR3 is TGTGTCAGCAGTGGAGCAGACGCAACTAATGAAAAACTGTTTTTC.